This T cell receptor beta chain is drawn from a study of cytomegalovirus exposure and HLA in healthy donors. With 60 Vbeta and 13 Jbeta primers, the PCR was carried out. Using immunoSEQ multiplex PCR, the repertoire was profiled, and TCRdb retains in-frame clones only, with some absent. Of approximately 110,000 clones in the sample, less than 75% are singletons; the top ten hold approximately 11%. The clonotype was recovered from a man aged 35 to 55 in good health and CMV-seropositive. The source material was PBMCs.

The CDR3 here is CASSNIAGRSTDTQYF. The CDR3 DNA follows: TGTGCCAGCAGCAACATAGCGGGGAGGAGTACAGATACGCAGTATTTT. The V and J genes are TRBV5-4 and TRBJ2-3; 8 bases align to TRBD2. The CDR3 spans 16 residues. CDR1 SGHNT and CDR2 YYREEE come from the germline V gene (reference sequence). V gave up 4 bases and J gave up 3 bases; unmatched junction bases: 10.